The 15 T cell receptor beta chains reported below all come from one sample, sequenced in a study of CD8 T cells in ankylosing spondylitis. Overall study findings and caveats: Apparently characteristic of ankylosing spondylitis blood was a TCR beta motif (roughly eight highly homologous variants).

Via MiXCR, TCRdb re-called the 5' RACE reads, giving one row per CDR3 protein. The profile shows a few hundred thousand distinct CDR3 sequences, 6.5% to 10% of them singletons. These receptors have no known antigen. What was sequenced was blood, either unsorted or a sorted T cell fraction (not recorded which). The receptors were gathered from a male donor with ankylosing spondylitis.

V is TRBV4-2 and J is TRBJ2-2; D call uncertain. CDR3 size: 14 residues. The V gene lost 3 bases and the J gene lost 6 bases, with 11 bases spanning the gap. The germline gives CDR1 LGHNA, CDR2 YNFKEQ. The CDR3 protein is CASSHDQEAGELFF. The CDR3 bases are TGTGCCAGCAGCCATGACCAAGAGGCCGGGGAGCTGTTTTTT.

This clonotype was seen more than once but under ten times. CDR3 protein: CASSPRGQQDGYTF. CDR3 nucleotides: TGTGCCAGCAGCCCCCGTGGGCAACAGGATGGCTACACCTTC. The V gene is TRBV7-9, the J gene TRBJ1-2, with a weak D call TRBD1 (5 bases). CDR3 length equals 14 residues. V lost 5 bases and J 6 bases, leaving 16 bases between the germline ends. In germline, CDR1 is SEHNR, CDR2 FQNEAQ (reference sequence).

The table lists this clonotype with many counts. The CDR3 sequence: CASSESGRGVDEQFF. The CDR3, as DNA: TGCGCCAGCAGTGAGTCGGGCAGGGGGGTGGATGAGCAGTTCTTC. The chain links TRBV10-1 to TRBJ2-1, with TRBD1 as a possible D gene (7 bases). The CDR3 has 15 amino acids. Germline CDR1 is WNHNN and CDR2 is SYGVQD (reference sequence). V was clipped by 0 bases and J by 8 bases, with 14 bases between them.

The chain couples TRBV2 to TRBJ1-1; 8 bases fit TRBD1. There are 14 residues in the CDR3. Germline lookup yields CDR1 SNHLY and CDR2 FYNNEI. The V and J ends lost 4 bases and 2 bases, in that order; junction bases with no gene match: 3. The CDR3, as DNA: TGTGCCAGCAGTGCGACAGGGGTTAACACTGAAGCTTTCTTT. Translating gives CASSATGVNTEAFF.

This clonotype was observed many times. The chain combines TRBV29-1 with TRBJ2-7; unclear D gene. Germline CDR1 SQVTM, CDR2 ANQGSEA. Trimming left V 6 bases short and J 0 bases short, with 18 bases between. The CDR3 is 15 amino acids. CDR3 nucleotide sequence: TGCAGCGTGAACCAAGGGAACTTTTACTCCTACGAGCAGTACTTC. It is translated as CSVNQGNFYSYEQYF.

This clonotype was picked up many times. An end of the junction differs from the germline gene, which may be a read error. As DNA, the CDR3 is TGTGCCAGCAGTCCCTACCATGAGCAGTTCTTC. Its protein product is CASSPYHEQFF. The V and J genes are TRBV28 and TRBJ2-1, with D uncertain. CDR3 length equals 11 residues. The germline gives CDR1 MDHEN, CDR2 SYDVKM.

Only a few counts were recorded for this clonotype. The gene calls are TRBV5-4 and TRBJ2-1; D not certain. V was trimmed by 3 bases and J by 5 bases, leaving 12 bases between them. The germline V gene has CDR1 SGHNT and CDR2 YYREEE (reference sequence). The CDR3 covers 14 residues. The CDR3 spells CASSSTSADNEQFF. The DNA for the CDR3 is TGTGCCAGCAGCTCTACCTCGGCCGACAATGAGCAGTTCTTC.

This clonotype was seen a handful of times. V usage is TRBV12-3 or TRBV12-4 and J usage is TRBJ1-5, with D perhaps TRBD1 (6 bases). The CDR3 loop spans 14 amino acids. V was trimmed by 6 bases and J by 8 bases, leaving 17 bases between them. CDR3 coding DNA: TGTGCCAGCAGCCGGACAGCTGAGGTAGAGCCCCAGCATTTT. Residues: CASSRTAEVEPQHF.

This rearrangement joins TRBV30 to TRBJ2-5; no definite D call. CDR3 size: 13 residues. V lost 0 bases and J lost 5, with 10 bases in between. Germline V lookup: CDR1 GTSNPN, CDR2 SVGIG (reference sequence). The CDR3 reads CAWSVGLRETQYF. In DNA form, the CDR3 reads TGTGCCTGGAGTGTCGGGCTGAGGGAGACCCAGTACTTC.

This clonotype was detected many times. The chain has TRBV27 and TRBJ2-1, with D tentatively TRBD1 (6 bases). The germline V gene has CDR1 MNHEY and CDR2 SMNVEV (reference sequence). CDR3 length equals 14 residues. The V end lost 6 bases, the J end lost 6 bases, and 15 bases lay between the germline ends. The CDR3 DNA reads as TGTGCCAGCAGCTTGGGGGCTAGTTTCAATGAGCAGTTCTTC. Amino acid sequence: CASSLGASFNEQFF.

The rearrangement joins TRBV25-1 to TRBJ2-3; D not certain. Germline V gives CDR1 MGHDK, CDR2 SYGVNS. The CDR3 spans 11 residues. V was clipped by 7 bases and J by 14 bases, with 16 bases between them. The CDR3, as DNA: TGTGCCAGCACGACTCTAAACCGTCGGTATTTT. Translated: CASTTLNRRYF.

This clonotype was recorded a few times. The CDR3 DNA sequence: TGCAGTGCCCCGGGGAGGGGGCTGTGGTACGAGCAGTACTTC. Translation gives CSAPGRGLWYEQYF. This rearrangement joins TRBV20-1 to TRBJ2-7, with D perhaps TRBD1 or TRBD2 (7 bases each). The germline V gene encodes CDR1 DFQATT and CDR2 SNEGSKA (reference sequence). With 6 bases removed from V and 4 bases from J, the gap between germline ends came to 19 bases. This CDR3 spans 14 amino acids.

This clonotype was observed many times. The CDR3 DNA follows: TGTGCCAGCAGTTTGGGGCAGATTAATTCACCCCTCCACTTT. It encodes CASSLGQINSPLHF. The chain combines TRBV27 with TRBJ1-6; the D gene is possibly TRBD1 (5 bases). V was trimmed by 3 bases and J by 6 bases, leaving 9 bases between them. This CDR3 is built from 14 residues. In germline, CDR1 is MNHEY, CDR2 SMNVEV (reference sequence).

This clonotype showed up many times. The chain combines TRBV29-1 with TRBJ2-5, with 12 bases identical to TRBD2. This CDR3 has 14 amino acids. J lost 4 bases, V lost 2 bases, and 2 bases had no gene match. The germline gives CDR1 SQVTM, CDR2 ANQGSEA. CDR3 region: CSVETSGRPETQYF. As DNA, the CDR3 is TGCAGCGTTGAAACTAGCGGGAGGCCAGAGACCCAGTACTTC.

CDR3 sequence (DNA): TGTGCCAGCAGCTTCCGCGGGAGACTGTTCGATGAGCAGTTCTTC. Residues: CASSFRGRLFDEQFF. The chain recombines TRBV11-2 with TRBJ2-1, with 7 bases matching TRBD2. The CDR3 contains 15 residues. The junction had 10 bases not matched to a gene; V was cut back by 3 bases and J by 8 bases. The germline V gene encodes CDR1 SGHAT and CDR2 FQNNGV.